This is a list of T cell receptor beta chains from one sample in a study of blood T cell repertoires in COVID-19. Only in-frame clones appear in the TCRdb table, and some are missing; sequencing was by immunoSEQ multiplex PCR. The sample contains 310,000 or so clones, around four fifths of which appear only once. The source material was peripheral blood. The receptors come from a woman aged 50 to 60 with acute or convalescent COVID-19. Both conserved end residues are part of each CDR3. The D gene is left open where the match is weak. Clone size is shown for a subset of rows, as once, few, many or a class of expanded clone.

V: TRBV7-2; size: -; J: TRBJ2-7; D: -; DNA: TGTGCCAGCAGCTTAGGCGGCCCCGGCCGGGAGCAGTACTTC; CDR3: CASSLGGPGREQYF
V: TRBV5-6; size: few; J: TRBJ1-3; D: -; DNA: TGTGCCAGCGGCGCGGGGCTATCTGGAAACACCATATATTTT; CDR3: CASGAGLSGNTIYF
V: TRBV27; size: -; J: TRBJ1-1; D: -; DNA: TGTGCCAGCAGTTTACCCGGGAACACTGAAGCTTTCTTT; CDR3: CASSLPGNTEAFF
V: TRBV9; size: -; J: TRBJ2-5; D: -; DNA: TGTGCCAGCAGCCCCGGGGCAGGGGAAGAGACCCAGTACTTC; CDR3: CASSPGAGEETQYF
V: TRBV2; size: -; J: TRBJ1-3; D: -; DNA: TGTGCCAGCAGTGAAAGGGGGGGTTCAGGAAACACCATATATTTT; CDR3: CASSERGGSGNTIYF
V: TRBV12-3/TRBV12-4; size: -; J: TRBJ1-5; D: -; DNA: TGTGCCAGCAGTTTGGACAGTTATCAGCCCCAGCATTTT; CDR3: CASSLDSYQPQHF
V: TRBV24-1; size: -; J: TRBJ2-3; D: TRBD1; DNA: TGTGCCACCAGTGACCCCACCGACAGGGACCGCACAGATACGCAGTATTTT; CDR3: CATSDPTDRDRTDTQYF
V: TRBV9; size: once; J: TRBJ1-2; D: -; DNA: TGTGCCAGCAGCGGTGTCAGCTACACCTTC; CDR3: CASSGVSYTF
V: TRBV27; size: -; J: TRBJ1-1; D: -; DNA: TGTGCCAGCAGTTTATCTCGGAACACTGAAGCTTTCTTT; CDR3: CASSLSRNTEAFF
V: TRBV7-2; size: -; J: TRBJ2-3; D: -; DNA: TGTGCCAGCAGCTTAGCTAGGACTCCGGATACGCAGTATTTT; CDR3: CASSLARTPDTQYF
V: TRBV5-1; size: -; J: TRBJ1-4; D: -; DNA: TGCGCCAGCAGCTTGGTGGGGGCGCAGGGAGAAAAACTGTTTTTT; CDR3: CASSLVGAQGEKLFF
V: TRBV18; size: once; J: TRBJ1-4; D: TRBD1; DNA: TGTGCCAGCTCCCTTAGACAGGGAACAACTAATGAAAAACTGTTTTTT; CDR3: CASSLRQGTTNEKLFF
V: TRBV11-2; size: -; J: TRBJ2-2; D: TRBD2; DNA: TGTGCCAGCAGACCTCGGACTAGCGGGGGGGCCCTCACCGGGGAGCTGTTTTTT; CDR3: CASRPRTSGGALTGELFF